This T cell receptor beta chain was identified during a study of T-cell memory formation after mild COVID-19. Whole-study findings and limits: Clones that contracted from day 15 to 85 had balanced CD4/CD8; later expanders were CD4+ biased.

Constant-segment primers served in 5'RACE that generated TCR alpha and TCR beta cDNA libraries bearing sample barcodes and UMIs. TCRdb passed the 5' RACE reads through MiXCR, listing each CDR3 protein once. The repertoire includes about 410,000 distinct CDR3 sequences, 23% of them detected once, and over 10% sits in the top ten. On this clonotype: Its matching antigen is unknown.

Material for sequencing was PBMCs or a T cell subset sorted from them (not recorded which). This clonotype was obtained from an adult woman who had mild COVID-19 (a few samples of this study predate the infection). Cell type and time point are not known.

The DNA for the CDR3 is TGTGCCAGCAGTTTGGGTCCTAGCGGGATCGGGGAGACCCAGTACTTC. Translating it yields CASSLGPSGIGETQYF. V usage is TRBV12-3 or TRBV12-4 and J usage is TRBJ2-5; 9 bases agree with TRBD2. The CDR3 extends over 16 amino acids. The J segment lost 5 bases and the V segment lost 3 bases, leaving 10 bases of the junction unmatched.